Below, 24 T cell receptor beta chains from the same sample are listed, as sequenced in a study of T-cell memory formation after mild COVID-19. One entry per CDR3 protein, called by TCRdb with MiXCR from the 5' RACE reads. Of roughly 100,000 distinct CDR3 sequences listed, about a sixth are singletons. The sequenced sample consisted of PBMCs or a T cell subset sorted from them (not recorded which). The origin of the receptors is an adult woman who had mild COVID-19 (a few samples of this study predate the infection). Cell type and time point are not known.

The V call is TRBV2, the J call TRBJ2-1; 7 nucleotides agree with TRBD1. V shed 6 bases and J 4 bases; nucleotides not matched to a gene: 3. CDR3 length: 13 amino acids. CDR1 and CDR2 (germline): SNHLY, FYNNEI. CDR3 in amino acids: CASRATGYNEQFF. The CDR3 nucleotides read TGTGCCAGCAGAGCGACAGGGTACAATGAGCAGTTCTTC.

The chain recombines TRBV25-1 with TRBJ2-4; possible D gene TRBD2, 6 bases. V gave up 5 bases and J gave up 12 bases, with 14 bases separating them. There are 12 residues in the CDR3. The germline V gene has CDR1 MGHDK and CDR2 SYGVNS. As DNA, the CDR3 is TGTGCCAGCAGTATTTCAGGAGGGGATCAGTACTTC. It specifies CASSISGGDQYF. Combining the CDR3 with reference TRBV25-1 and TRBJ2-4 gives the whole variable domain EADIYQTPRYLVIGTGKKITLECSQTMGHDKMYWYQQDPGMELHLIHYSYGVNSTEKGDLSSESTVSRIRTEHFPLTLESARPSHTSQYLCASSISGGDQYFGAGTRLSVL.

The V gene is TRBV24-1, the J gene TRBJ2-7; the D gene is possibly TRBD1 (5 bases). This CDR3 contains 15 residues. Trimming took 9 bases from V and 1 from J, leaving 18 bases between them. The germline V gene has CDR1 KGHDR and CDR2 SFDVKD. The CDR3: CATQRGDLGSYEQYF. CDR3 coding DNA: TGTGCCACCCAAAGGGGTGACTTGGGGTCCTACGAGCAGTACTTC.

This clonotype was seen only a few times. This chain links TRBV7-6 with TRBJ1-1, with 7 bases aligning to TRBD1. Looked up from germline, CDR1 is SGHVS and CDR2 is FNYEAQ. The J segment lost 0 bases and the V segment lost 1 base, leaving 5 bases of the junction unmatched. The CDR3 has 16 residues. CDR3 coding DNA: TGTGCCAGCAGCTTAGACCGGACAGGCCTGAACACTGAAGCTTTCTTT. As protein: CASSLDRTGLNTEAFF.

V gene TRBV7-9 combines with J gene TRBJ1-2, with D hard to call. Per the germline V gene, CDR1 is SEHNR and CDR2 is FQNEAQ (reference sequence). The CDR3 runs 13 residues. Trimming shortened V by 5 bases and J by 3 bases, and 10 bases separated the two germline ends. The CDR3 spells CASSIPDYYGYTF. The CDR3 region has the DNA TGTGCCAGCAGCATCCCAGACTACTATGGCTACACCTTC.

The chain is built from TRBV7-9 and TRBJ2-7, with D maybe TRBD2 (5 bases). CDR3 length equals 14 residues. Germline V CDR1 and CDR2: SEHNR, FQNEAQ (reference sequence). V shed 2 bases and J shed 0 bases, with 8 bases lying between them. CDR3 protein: CASSLRESSYEQYF. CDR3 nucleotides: TGTGCCAGCAGCTTAAGGGAGAGCTCCTACGAGCAGTACTTC.

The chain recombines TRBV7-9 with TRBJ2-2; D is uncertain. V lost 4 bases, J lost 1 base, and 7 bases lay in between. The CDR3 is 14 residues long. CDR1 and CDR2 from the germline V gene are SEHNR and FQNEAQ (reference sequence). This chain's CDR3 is CASSSPRNTGELFF. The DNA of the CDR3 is TGTGCCAGCAGCTCCCCTCGGAACACCGGGGAGCTGTTTTTT.

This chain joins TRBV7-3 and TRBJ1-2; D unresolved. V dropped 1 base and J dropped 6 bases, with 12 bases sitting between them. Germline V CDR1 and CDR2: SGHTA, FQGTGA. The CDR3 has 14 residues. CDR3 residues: CASSLNPRRNGYTF. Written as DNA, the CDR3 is TGTGCCAGCAGCTTAAACCCTCGCAGGAATGGCTACACCTTC.

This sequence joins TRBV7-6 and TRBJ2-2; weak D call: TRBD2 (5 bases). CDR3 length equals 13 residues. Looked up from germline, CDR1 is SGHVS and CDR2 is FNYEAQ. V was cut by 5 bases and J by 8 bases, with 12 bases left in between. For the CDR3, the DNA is TGTGCCAGCAGCCCCTCGGGCGGGGGGGAGCTGTTTTTT. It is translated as CASSPSGGGELFF.

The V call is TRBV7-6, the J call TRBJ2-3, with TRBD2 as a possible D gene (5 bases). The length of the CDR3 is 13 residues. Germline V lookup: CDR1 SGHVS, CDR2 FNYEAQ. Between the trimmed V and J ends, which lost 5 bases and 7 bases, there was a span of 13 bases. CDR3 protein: CASSPSGSNTQYF. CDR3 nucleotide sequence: TGTGCCAGCAGCCCCTCGGGGTCAAATACGCAGTATTTT. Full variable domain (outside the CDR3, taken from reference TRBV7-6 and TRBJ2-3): GAGVSQSPRYKVTKRGQDVALRCDPISGHVSLYWYRQALGQGPEFLTYFNYEAQQDKSGLPNDRFSAERPEGSISTLTIQRTEQRDSAMYRCASSPSGSNTQYFGPGTRLTVL.

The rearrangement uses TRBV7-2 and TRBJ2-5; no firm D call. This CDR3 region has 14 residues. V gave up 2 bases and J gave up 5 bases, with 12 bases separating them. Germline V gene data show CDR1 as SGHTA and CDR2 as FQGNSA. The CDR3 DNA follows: TGTGCCAGCAGCTTACTAGGAATGGGGGAGACCCAGTACTTC. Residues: CASSLLGMGETQYF.

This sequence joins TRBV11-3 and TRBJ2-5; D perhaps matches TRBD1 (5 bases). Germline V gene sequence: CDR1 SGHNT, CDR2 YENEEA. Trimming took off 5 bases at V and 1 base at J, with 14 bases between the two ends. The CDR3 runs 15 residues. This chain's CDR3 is CASSAGKTPQETQYF. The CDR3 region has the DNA TGTGCCAGCAGCGCAGGGAAGACTCCCCAAGAGACCCAGTACTTC.

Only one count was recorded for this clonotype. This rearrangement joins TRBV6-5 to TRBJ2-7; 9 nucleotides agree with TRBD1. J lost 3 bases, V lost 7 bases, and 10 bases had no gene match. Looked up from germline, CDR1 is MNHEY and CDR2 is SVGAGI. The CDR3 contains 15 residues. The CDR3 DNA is TGTGCCAGCACCTCACTCCCGGACAGGGGCTACGAGCAGTACTTC. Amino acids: CASTSLPDRGYEQYF.

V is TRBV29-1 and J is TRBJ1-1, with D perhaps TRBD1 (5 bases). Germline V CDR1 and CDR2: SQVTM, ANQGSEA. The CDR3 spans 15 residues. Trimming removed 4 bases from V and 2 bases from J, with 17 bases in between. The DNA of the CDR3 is TGCAGCGTTGTGGTCGCAGGGCCGGGTAACACTGAAGCTTTCTTT. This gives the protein CSVVVAGPGNTEAFF.

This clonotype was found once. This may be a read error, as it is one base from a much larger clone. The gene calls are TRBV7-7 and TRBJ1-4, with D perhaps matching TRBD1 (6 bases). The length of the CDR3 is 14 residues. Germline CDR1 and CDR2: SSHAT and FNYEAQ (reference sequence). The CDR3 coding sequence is TGTGCCAGCGGCTTATCGGCAGGGGACGAAAAACTGTTTTTT. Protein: CASGLSAGDEKLFF.

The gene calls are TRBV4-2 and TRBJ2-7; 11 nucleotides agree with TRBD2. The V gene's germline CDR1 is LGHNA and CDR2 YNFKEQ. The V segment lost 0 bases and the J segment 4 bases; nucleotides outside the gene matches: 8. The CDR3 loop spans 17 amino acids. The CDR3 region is CASSQELAGGIIYEQYF. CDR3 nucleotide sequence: TGTGCCAGCAGCCAAGAGCTAGCGGGGGGAATTATTTACGAGCAGTACTTC.

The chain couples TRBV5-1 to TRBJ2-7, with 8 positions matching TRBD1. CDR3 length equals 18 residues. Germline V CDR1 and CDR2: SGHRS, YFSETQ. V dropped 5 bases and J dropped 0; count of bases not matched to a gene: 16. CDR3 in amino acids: CASSTGYGPTGVSYEQYF. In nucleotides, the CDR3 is TGCGCCAGCAGTACGGGCTATGGGCCGACAGGGGTCTCCTACGAGCAGTACTTC.

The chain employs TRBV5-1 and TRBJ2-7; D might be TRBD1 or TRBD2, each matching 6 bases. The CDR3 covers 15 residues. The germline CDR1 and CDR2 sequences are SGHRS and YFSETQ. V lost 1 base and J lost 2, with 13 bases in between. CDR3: CASSLSSGATYEQYF. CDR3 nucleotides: TGCGCCAGCAGCTTGTCTTCGGGGGCCACCTACGAGCAGTACTTC.

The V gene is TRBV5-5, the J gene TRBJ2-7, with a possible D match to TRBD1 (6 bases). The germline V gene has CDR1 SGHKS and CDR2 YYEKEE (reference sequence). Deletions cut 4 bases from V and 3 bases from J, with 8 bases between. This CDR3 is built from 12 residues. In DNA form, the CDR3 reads TGTGCCAGCAGCAACAGGGTCTACGAGCAGTACTTC. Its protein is CASSNRVYEQYF.

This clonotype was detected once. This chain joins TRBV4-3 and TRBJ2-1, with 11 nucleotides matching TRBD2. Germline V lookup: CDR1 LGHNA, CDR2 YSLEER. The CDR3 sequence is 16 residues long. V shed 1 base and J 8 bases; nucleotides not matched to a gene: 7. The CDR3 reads CASSQGLAGSMDEQFF. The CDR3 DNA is TGCGCCAGCAGCCAAGGACTAGCGGGGTCAATGGATGAGCAGTTCTTC.

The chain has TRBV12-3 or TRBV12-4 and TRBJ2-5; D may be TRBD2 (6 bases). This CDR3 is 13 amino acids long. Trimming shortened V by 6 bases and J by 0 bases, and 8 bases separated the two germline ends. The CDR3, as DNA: TGTGCCAGCAGAACGGGGGACCAAGAGACCCAGTACTTC. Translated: CASRTGDQETQYF.

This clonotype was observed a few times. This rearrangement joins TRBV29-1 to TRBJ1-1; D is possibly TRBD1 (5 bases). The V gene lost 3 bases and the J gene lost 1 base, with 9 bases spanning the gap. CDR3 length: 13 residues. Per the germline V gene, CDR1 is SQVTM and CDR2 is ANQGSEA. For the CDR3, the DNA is TGCAGCGTTGACTGGGGCGGGAACACTGAAGCTTTCTTT. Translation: CSVDWGGNTEAFF.

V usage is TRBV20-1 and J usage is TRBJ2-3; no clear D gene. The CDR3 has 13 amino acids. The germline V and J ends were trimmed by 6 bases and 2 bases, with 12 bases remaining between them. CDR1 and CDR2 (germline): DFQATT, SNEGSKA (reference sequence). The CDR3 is CSADGPDTDTQYF. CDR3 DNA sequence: TGCAGTGCGGACGGGCCAGACACAGATACGCAGTATTTT.

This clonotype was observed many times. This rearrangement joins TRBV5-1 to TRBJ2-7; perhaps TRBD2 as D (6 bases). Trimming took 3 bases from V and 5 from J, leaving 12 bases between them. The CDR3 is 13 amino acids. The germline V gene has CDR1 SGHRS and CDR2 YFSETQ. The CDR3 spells CASSSASDHEQYF. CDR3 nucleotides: TGCGCCAGCAGCTCCGCTAGCGACCACGAGCAGTACTTC.